One sample yielded the 8 T cell receptor beta chains listed below, sequenced in a study of response to subunit inactivated influenza vaccine. Via MiXCR, TCRdb re-called the RT-PCR reads, giving one row per CDR3 protein. The repertoire includes roughly 170,000 distinct CDR3 sequences, about 9.3% of them detected once, and under 13% sits in the top ten. The material was non-naive T cells sorted from PBMCs, obtained on the day of vaccination. These TCRs come from a man aged 45-65 years who received an inactivated influenza vaccine.

The genes are TRBV9 and TRBJ2-3, with D possibly called TRBD1 or TRBD2 (5 bases each). Per the germline V gene, CDR1 is SGDLS and CDR2 is YYNGEE. Trimming pared 4 bases from V and 4 bases from J, leaving 13 bases between. The CDR3 has 14 residues. The CDR3 DNA follows: TGTGCCAGCAGCCCAATGGGGGTGGCAGATACGCAGTATTTT. This encodes CASSPMGVADTQYF.

This sequence joins TRBV7-2 and TRBJ2-7; maybe TRBD1 (5 bases). In germline, CDR1 is SGHTA, CDR2 FQGNSA. The germline V and J ends were trimmed by 1 base and 4 bases, with 14 bases remaining between them. This CDR3 is built from 15 residues. The CDR3 here is CASSLDGRDRYEQYF. The CDR3 coding sequence is TGTGCCAGCAGCTTAGACGGCAGGGATCGGTACGAGCAGTACTTC.

This clonotype was seen many times. This chain's CDR3 is CASSAGQWGYTF. As DNA, the CDR3 is TGTGCCAGCAGCGCAGGACAGTGGGGCTACACCTTC. V usage is TRBV2 and J usage is TRBJ1-2; TRBD1 might be the D (6 bases). Germline CDR1 SNHLY, CDR2 FYNNEI. The CDR3 spans 12 residues. V was cut by 6 bases and J by 8 bases, with 13 bases left in between.

At least ten counts were recorded for this clonotype. V usage is TRBV28 and J usage is TRBJ2-5; D could derive from TRBD1 or TRBD2 (6 bases each). Deletions cut 2 bases from V and 5 bases from J, with 18 bases between. The CDR3 sequence is 16 residues long. Per germline, CDR1 MDHEN and CDR2 SYDVKM. The CDR3 DNA reads as TGTGCCAGCAGTTTAGTCCCTCGGGGGCCGGGGGAGACCCAGTACTTC. It codes for CASSLVPRGPGETQYF.

DNA for the CDR3: TGCGCCAGCAGCTTGCAGGGGGCGCAGACTGAAAAACTGTTTTTT. This codes for CASSLQGAQTEKLFF. The chain combines TRBV5-1 with TRBJ1-4, with TRBD1 matching over 8 bases. J gave up 7 bases and V 1 base, and 6 bases lay outside the gene matches. In germline, CDR1 is SGHRS, CDR2 YFSETQ. CDR3 length: 15 residues.

V gene TRBV18 combines with J gene TRBJ2-7; no clear D gene. This CDR3 comprises 15 residues. From germline, CDR1 is KGHSH and CDR2 LQKENI. V lost 10 bases and J 2 bases, leaving 21 bases between the germline ends. CDR3 loop: CAIPVGSGQAYEQYF. As DNA, the CDR3 is TGTGCCATCCCTGTGGGCTCCGGCCAGGCCTACGAGCAGTACTTC.

This clonotype was detected many times. The rearrangement uses TRBV12-3 or TRBV12-4 and TRBJ2-2, with 11 nucleotides matching TRBD2. The CDR3 is 16 amino acids. Trimming removed 6 bases from V and 7 bases from J; junction bases left unmatched: 10. As DNA, the CDR3 is TGTGCCAGCAGCCCCTTTAGCGGGGGGGCTAGCGGGGAGCTGTTTTTT. Its protein product is CASSPFSGGASGELFF.

This chain uses TRBV12-3 or TRBV12-4 with TRBJ2-5, with unresolved D. TRBJ2-1 matches the DNA end more closely, so the J call is doubtful. The CDR3 length is 11 residues. The CDR3 nucleotides are TGTGCCAGCAGTACTACAGAGACCCAGTTCTTC. It encodes CASSTTETQFF.